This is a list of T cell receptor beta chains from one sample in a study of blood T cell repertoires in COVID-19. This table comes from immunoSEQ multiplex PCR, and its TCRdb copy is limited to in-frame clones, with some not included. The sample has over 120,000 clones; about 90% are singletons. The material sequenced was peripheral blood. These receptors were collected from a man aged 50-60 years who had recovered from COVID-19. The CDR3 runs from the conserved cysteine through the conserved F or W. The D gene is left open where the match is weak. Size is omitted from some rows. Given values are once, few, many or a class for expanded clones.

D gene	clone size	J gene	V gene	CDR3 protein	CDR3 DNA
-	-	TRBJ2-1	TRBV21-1	CATQGAPLYNEQFF	TGTGCCACCCAGGGGGCTCCCCTCTACAATGAGCAGTTCTTC
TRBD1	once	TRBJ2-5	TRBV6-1	CASSESVGGYETQYF	TGTGCCAGCAGTGAATCTGTAGGGGGCTATGAGACCCAGTACTTC
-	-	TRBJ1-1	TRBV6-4	CASREQVNTEAFF	TGTGCCAGCAGAGAACAGGTGAACACTGAAGCTTTCTTT
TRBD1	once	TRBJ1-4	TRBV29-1	CSVVEGQGGEKLFF	TGCAGCGTTGTCGAGGGACAGGGGGGTGAAAAACTGTTTTTT
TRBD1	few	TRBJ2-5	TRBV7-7	CASSVETGNFGTQYF	TGTGCTAGCAGCGTAGAGACAGGGAATTTCGGGACCCAGTACTTC
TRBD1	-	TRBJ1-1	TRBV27	CASSFDRGTEAFF	TGTGCCAGCAGTTTCGACAGGGGCACTGAAGCTTTCTTT
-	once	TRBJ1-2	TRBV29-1	CSVERWTNYGYTF	TGCAGCGTTGAGCGGTGGACTAACTATGGCTACACCTTC
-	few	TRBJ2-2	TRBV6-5	CASSLNTITGELFF	TGTGCCAGCAGTTTGAACACCATCACCGGGGAGCTGTTTTTT
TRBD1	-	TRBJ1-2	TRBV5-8	CASSPGTVGRCTF	TGTGCCAGCAGCCCCGGGACAGTCGGAAGGTGCACCTTC
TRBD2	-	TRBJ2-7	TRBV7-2	CASSLRGGGSYEQYF	TGTGCCAGCAGCTTACGCGGCGGGGGGTCCTACGAGCAGTACTTC
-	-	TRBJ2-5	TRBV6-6	CASSGTAAQETQYF	TGTGCCAGCAGTGGCACAGCGGCCCAAGAGACCCAGTACTTC
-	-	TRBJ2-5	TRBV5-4	CASSLPGRVEETQYF	TGTGCCAGCAGCTTGCCGGGCAGGGTGGAAGAGACCCAGTACTTC
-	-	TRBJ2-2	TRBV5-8	CASLGGSGYTGELFF	TGTGCCAGCCTCGGGGGATCAGGGTACACCGGGGAGCTGTTTTTT
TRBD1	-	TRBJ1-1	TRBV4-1	CASSLSPRDSGGATEAFF	TGCGCCAGCAGCCTCTCCCCCCGGGACAGTGGAGGAGCCACTGAAGCTTTCTTT
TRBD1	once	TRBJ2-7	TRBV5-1	CASSLRAGGDEQYF	TGCGCCAGCAGCTTGAGGGCAGGGGGCGACGAGCAGTACTTC
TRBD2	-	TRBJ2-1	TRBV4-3	CASSPSGGSYNEQFF	TGCGCCAGCAGCCCCAGCGGGGGGTCCTACAATGAGCAGTTCTTC
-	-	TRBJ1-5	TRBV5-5	CASSLAGSNQPQHF	TGTGCCAGCAGCTTGGCAGGTAGCAATCAGCCCCAGCATTTT
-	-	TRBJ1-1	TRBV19	CASNPGGVMNTEAFF	TGTGCCAGTAACCCTGGGGGGGTCATGAACACTGAAGCTTTCTTT
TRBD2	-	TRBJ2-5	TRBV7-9	CASSLGTSGGAQYF	TGTGCCAGCAGCTTAGGGACTAGCGGGGGGGCACAGTACTTC
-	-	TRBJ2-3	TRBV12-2	CASRLPVRTDTQYF	TGTGCAAGTCGCTTACCGGTCCGCACAGATACGCAGTATTTT
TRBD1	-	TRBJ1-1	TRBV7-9	CASSVGLGQGSGGNTEAFF	TGTGCCAGCAGCGTAGGCTTGGGACAGGGGTCGGGAGGGAACACTGAAGCTTTCTTT
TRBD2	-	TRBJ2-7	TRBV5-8	CAGGGYEQYF	TGTGCCGGGGGGGGTTACGAGCAGTACTTC
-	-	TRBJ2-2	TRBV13	CASSPKQGSNTGELFF	TGTGCCAGCAGCCCGAAACAGGGTTCGAACACCGGGGAGCTGTTTTTT
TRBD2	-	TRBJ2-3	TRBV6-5	CASRRGAGTDTQYF	TGTGCCAGCAGGCGGGGGGCTGGCACAGATACGCAGTATTTT
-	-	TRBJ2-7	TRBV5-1	CASSSRSREQYF	TGCGCCAGCAGCAGCAGATCGCGGGAGCAGTACTTC
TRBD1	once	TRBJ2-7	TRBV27	CASSSDRGRRGEQYF	TGTGCCAGCAGTTCTGACAGGGGAAGGCGGGGCGAGCAGTACTTC
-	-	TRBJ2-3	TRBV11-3	CASSSREGTDTQYF	TGTGCCAGCAGCTCACGAGAGGGAACAGATACGCAGTATTTT
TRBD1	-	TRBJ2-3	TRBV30	CAWSRGQGTDTQYF	TGTGCCTGGAGTCGGGGACAGGGGACAGATACGCAGTATTTT
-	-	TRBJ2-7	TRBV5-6	CASSLGGFSSYEQYF	TGTGCCAGCAGCTTGGGCGGGTTTAGCTCCTACGAGCAGTACTTC
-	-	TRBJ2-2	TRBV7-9	CASSWNAGVEVLFF	TGTGCCAGCAGCTGGAACGCAGGGGTTGAGGTGCTGTTTTTT
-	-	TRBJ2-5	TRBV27	CASSPNAGNQETQYF	TGTGCCAGCAGTCCCAATGCAGGAAACCAAGAGACCCAGTACTTC
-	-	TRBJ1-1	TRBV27	CASIRGYHDTEAFF	TGTGCCAGCATACGGGGGTACCACGACACTGAAGCTTTCTTT
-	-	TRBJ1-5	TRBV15	CATSSIRVRSNQPQHF	TGTGCCACCAGCAGTATTCGGGTGCGGAGCAATCAGCCCCAGCATTTT
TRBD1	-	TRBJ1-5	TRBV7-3	CASSLGQGRVRSNQPQHF	TGTGCCAGCAGCTTGGGACAGGGAAGGGTTCGGAGCAATCAGCCCCAGCATTTT
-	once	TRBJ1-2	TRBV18	CASSTTIGEGYGYTF	TGTGCCAGCTCAACCACTATCGGCGAAGGCTATGGCTACACCTTC
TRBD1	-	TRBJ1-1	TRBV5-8	CASSLEGGRDTEAFF	TGTGCCAGCAGCTTGGAAGGGGGCCGAGACACTGAAGCTTTCTTT
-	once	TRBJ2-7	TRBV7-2	CASSLARQAYEQYF	TGTGCCAGCAGCTTAGCGAGACAGGCCTACGAGCAGTACTTC
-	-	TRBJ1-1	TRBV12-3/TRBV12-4	CASRSRQTEAFF	TGTGCCAGCAGATCCAGACAGACTGAAGCTTTCTTT
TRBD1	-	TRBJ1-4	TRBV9	CASSVGQGDEKLFF	TGTGCCAGCAGCGTAGGACAGGGTGATGAAAAACTGTTTTTT
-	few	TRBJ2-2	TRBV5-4	CASSLGGTGELFF	TGTGCCAGCAGCTTGGGAGGCACCGGGGAGCTGTTTTTT
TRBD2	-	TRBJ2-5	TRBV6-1	CASSEFSGVQETQYF	TGTGCCAGCAGTGAATTTAGCGGGGTCCAAGAGACCCAGTACTTC
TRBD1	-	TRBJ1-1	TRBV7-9	CATGSHRGGTEAFF	TGTGCCACCGGATCCCACAGGGGCGGCACTGAAGCTTTCTTT
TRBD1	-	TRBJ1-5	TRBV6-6	CASSRDRGWQPQHF	TGTGCCAGCAGTCGGGACAGGGGGTGGCAGCCCCAGCATTTT
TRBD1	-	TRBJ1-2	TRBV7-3	CASSFGQGYGYTF	TGTGCCAGCAGCTTTGGACAGGGGTATGGCTACACCTTC
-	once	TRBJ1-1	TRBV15	CATSRDPQGRSRTEAFF	TGTGCCACCAGCAGAGACCCCCAGGGAAGGTCTCGGACTGAAGCTTTCTTT
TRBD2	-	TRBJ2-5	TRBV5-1	CASRAGAIKETQYF	TGCGCCAGCAGAGCGGGGGCTATCAAAGAGACCCAGTACTTC
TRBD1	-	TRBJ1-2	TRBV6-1	CASSDKGRGDYGYTF	TGTGCCAGCAGTGACAAGGGCAGGGGGGACTATGGCTACACCTTC
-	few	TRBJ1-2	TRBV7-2	CASSLGDRVAGGYTF	TGTGCCAGCAGCTTAGGGGATCGGGTAGCGGGGGGCTACACCTTC
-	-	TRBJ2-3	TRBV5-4	CASKEGGLGDTQYF	TGTGCCAGCAAGGAGGGGGGGCTGGGAGATACGCAGTATTTT
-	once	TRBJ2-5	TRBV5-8	CASSSPDRQETQYF	TGTGCCAGCAGCTCACCGGACAGACAAGAGACCCAGTACTTC
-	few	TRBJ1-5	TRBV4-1	CASSQDHQGYQPQHF	TGCGCCAGCAGCCAAGATCACCAGGGTTACCAGCCCCAGCATTTT
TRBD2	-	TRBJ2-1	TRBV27	CASIAGGLYNEQFF	TGTGCCAGCATTGCGGGGGGCCTTTACAATGAGCAGTTCTTC
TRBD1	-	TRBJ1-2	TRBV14	CASSQMTGVGYGYTF	TGTGCCAGCAGCCAGATGACAGGGGTCGGCTATGGCTACACCTTC
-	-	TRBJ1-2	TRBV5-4	CASSLGGEGGYTF	TGTGCCAGCAGCTTAGGGGGAGAGGGCGGCTACACCTTC
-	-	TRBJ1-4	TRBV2	CASSVRSYIQMFF	TGTGCCAGCAGTGTTCGGAGCTACATCCAAATGTTTTTT
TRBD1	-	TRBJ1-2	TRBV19	CASTTGTGDGYTF	TGTGCCAGTACCACGGGGACAGGGGACGGCTACACCTTC
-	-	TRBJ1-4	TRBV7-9	CASSRIGDEKLFF	TGTGCCAGCAGCCGAATCGGGGATGAAAAACTGTTTTTT
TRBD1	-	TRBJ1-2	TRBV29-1	CSAGTGENYGYTF	TGCAGCGCAGGGACAGGGGAGAACTATGGCTACACCTTC
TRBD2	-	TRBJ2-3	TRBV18	CASSPTASGSTDTQYF	TGTGCCAGCTCACCAACGGCTAGCGGTAGCACAGATACGCAGTATTTT
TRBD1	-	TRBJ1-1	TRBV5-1	CASSLDTGGADTEAFF	TGCGCCAGCAGCTTAGACACAGGGGGCGCGGACACTGAAGCTTTCTTT